This is a list of T cell receptor beta chains from one sample in a study of shared clonotypes between healthy human individuals. Measured with immunoSEQ multiplex PCR; TCRdb has only the in-frame clones, and not every one. The repertoire holds millions of clones, with roughly 91% as singletons. Sequencing was performed on naive CD8+ T cells from PBMCs. The receptors derive from a man younger than 30 in good health. Some clones in this sample may be carry-over from other donors' samples. Each CDR3 is given with its conserved first and last residue. The D gene is left open where the match is weak. Rows give clone size only sometimes, using once, few, many, or a class for an expanded clone.

D gene	V gene	clone size	J gene	CDR3 DNA	CDR3 protein
-	TRBV19	-	TRBJ1-1	TGTGCCAGTAGTTTGGGAGAGGGCACTGAAGCTTTCTTT	CASSLGEGTEAFF
-	TRBV19	-	TRBJ2-5	TGTGCCAGTAGTATACTAGGACAGCAAGAGACCCAGTACTTC	CASSILGQQETQYF
-	TRBV9	once	TRBJ1-1	TGTGCCAGCAGCGTAGGTCCGGGCGTCGGTATGAACACTGAAGCTTTCTTT	CASSVGPGVGMNTEAFF
TRBD2	TRBV19	-	TRBJ2-2	TGTGCCAGTTTTCCTAGCGGGAGGCTCGGGGAGCTGTTTTTT	CASFPSGRLGELFF
TRBD2	TRBV11-3	-	TRBJ2-5	TGTGCCAGCAGCCGAGCGGGGCAGGGAGGGGAGACCCAGTACTTC	CASSRAGQGGETQYF
-	TRBV29-1	once	TRBJ2-7	TGCAGCGTCTTTGGGGGGGCGAGCTCCTACGAGCAGTACTTC	CSVFGGASSYEQYF
TRBD1	TRBV14	-	TRBJ2-7	TGTGCCAGCAGAAGGGACAGCTCCTACGAGCAGTACTTC	CASRRDSSYEQYF
-	TRBV5-4	once	TRBJ2-6	TGTGCCAGCAGCATGAAACGGGAAACAGCGCGAATCTCTGGGGCCAACGTCCTGACTTTC	CASSMKRETARISGANVLTF
-	TRBV27	-	TRBJ2-1	TGTGCCAGCAGTTTCCCTTTTGACAATGAGCAGTTCTTC	CASSFPFDNEQFF
TRBD2	TRBV27	-	TRBJ2-5	TGTGCCAGCAGTTTGTTAGGACTAGCGGGTACTCTCCAAGAGACCCAGTACTTC	CASSLLGLAGTLQETQYF
TRBD1	TRBV27	-	TRBJ2-6	TGTGCCAGCAGCCGGGACAGGGGGCTTAGAGGGGCCAACGTCCTGACTTTC	CASSRDRGLRGANVLTF
TRBD2	TRBV10-3	-	TRBJ2-7	TGTGCCATCAGTGCTCCCGAAGACCAGCGGGGTGGCTACGAGCAGTACTTC	CAISAPEDQRGGYEQYF
TRBD2	TRBV7-6	-	TRBJ2-7	TGTGCCAGCAGCTTACTTTCTAGCGGGAGCTCAAGAAACGAGCAGTACTTC	CASSLLSSGSSRNEQYF
-	TRBV7-9	-	TRBJ2-1	TGTGCCAGCAGCTTAGGGAGGGATGGCGAGCAGTTCTTC	CASSLGRDGEQFF
-	TRBV2	-	TRBJ2-3	TGTGCCAGCAAGTCGGGACCGACTAGCACAGATACGCAGTATTTT	CASKSGPTSTDTQYF
-	TRBV9	few	TRBJ1-2	TGTGCCAGCAGCCCCGACGACGGAGCTAACTATGGCTACACCTTC	CASSPDDGANYGYTF
TRBD2	TRBV2	once	TRBJ2-5	TGTGTAAGCGGGGGGAGCTCGGCAGAGACCCAGTACTTC	CVSGGSSAETQYF
TRBD2	TRBV4-2	-	TRBJ2-3	TGTGCCAGCAGGGTGACTAGCGAATCCACAGATACGCAGTATTTT	CASRVTSESTDTQYF
-	TRBV14	-	TRBJ1-4	TGTGCCAGCAGCCAAGGGTACGGCAGGGTCAGGGAAAAACTGTTTTTT	CASSQGYGRVREKLFF
-	TRBV29-1	-	TRBJ2-7	TGCAGCGTTGAAGGCGGGGACCGTAACTCCTACGAGCAGTACTTC	CSVEGGDRNSYEQYF
-	TRBV4-3	once	TRBJ1-1	TGCGCCAGCAGCCAAGTCTCGAGGGGAGGAGAGTTAAACACTGAAGCTTTCTTT	CASSQVSRGGELNTEAFF
-	TRBV2	-	TRBJ1-1	TGTGCCAGCAGGGAGGACGGAGGACTCACTGAAGCTTTCTTT	CASREDGGLTEAFF
-	TRBV11-2	once	TRBJ2-3	TGTGCCAGCAGCTTAGTTCTCTCAACGACTGACGATACGCAGTATTTT	CASSLVLSTTDDTQYF
TRBD2	TRBV27	-	TRBJ2-7	TGTGCCAGCAGGCCCCGCGGGCCGGGGGGCTCCTACGAGCAGTACTTC	CASRPRGPGGSYEQYF
-	TRBV15	-	TRBJ1-5	TGTGCCACCAGCAATACTGGGGTTAGCAATCAGCCCCAGCATTTT	CATSNTGVSNQPQHF
-	TRBV7-9	-	TRBJ2-7	TGTGCCAGCAGCCCCCCAGGGACGCTACGAGCCTACGAGCAGTACTTC	CASSPPGTLRAYEQYF
-	TRBV2	-	TRBJ1-5	TGTGCCAGCAGTGAAGTACAGGGCTGGCGGAATCAGCCCCAGCATTTT	CASSEVQGWRNQPQHF
-	TRBV6-5	-	TRBJ1-1	TGTGCCAGCAGTTACTCACGGGGATATACTGAAGCTTTCTTT	CASSYSRGYTEAFF
TRBD2	TRBV7-9	-	TRBJ2-7	TGTGCCAGCAGCTTAAGCGGGAGGGGCTACGAGCAGTACTTC	CASSLSGRGYEQYF
TRBD1	TRBV7-9	-	TRBJ1-6	TGTGCCAGCAGCCCCGGGACAGGCCATTCACCCCTCCACTTT	CASSPGTGHSPLHF
TRBD2	TRBV7-6	-	TRBJ2-7	TGTGCCAGCAGCCCGGACACCGTTCGGGAGGCTCTTGATGAGCAGTACTTC	CASSPDTVREALDEQYF
TRBD2	TRBV7-9	-	TRBJ2-3	TGTGCCAGCAGCTTATCCCGACTAGCGGAGATAGATACGCAGTATTTT	CASSLSRLAEIDTQYF
TRBD2	TRBV6-5	-	TRBJ2-3	TGTGCCAGCAGTTACCGGGAGGGCGCAGATACGCAGTATTTT	CASSYREGADTQYF
-	TRBV7-2	-	TRBJ2-1	TGTGCCAGCAGCTTCCGGGACCCCGGAAAGAATGAGCAGTTCTTC	CASSFRDPGKNEQFF
-	TRBV27	-	TRBJ1-1	TGTGCCAGCAGTTTACGGCAGCCGAACACTGAAGCTTTCTTT	CASSLRQPNTEAFF
TRBD2	TRBV6-5	-	TRBJ2-7	TGTGCCAGCGCCTTCCGGGAGGGGACGCGCGAGCAGTACTTC	CASAFREGTREQYF
TRBD1	TRBV5-1	once	TRBJ2-2	TGCGCCAGCAGCGCCCGGGACAGGGTATCCGGCACCGGGGAGCTGTTTTTT	CASSARDRVSGTGELFF
TRBD1	TRBV5-6	-	TRBJ2-5	TGTGCCAGCAGGCCAATGGGGGACAGGGGGCCGGAGACCCAGTACTTC	CASRPMGDRGPETQYF
TRBD1	TRBV29-1	-	TRBJ2-7	TGCAGCGTTGAAACCCCCGGGACAGGTTACGAGCAGTACTTC	CSVETPGTGYEQYF
-	TRBV7-2	-	TRBJ2-7	TGTGCCAGCAGCTTAGCCCTTGCGGGCGAGCAGTACTTC	CASSLALAGEQYF
TRBD2	TRBV7-9	-	TRBJ2-3	TGTGCCAGCAGCGCCATCTATGAGCGGGGAGATACGCAGTATTTT	CASSAIYERGDTQYF
TRBD2	TRBV7-9	once	TRBJ2-2	TGTGCCAGCAGCACGGGGACTAGCGGGAGGAACACCGGGGAGCTGTTTTTT	CASSTGTSGRNTGELFF
TRBD2	TRBV5-1	-	TRBJ2-7	TGCGCCAGCAGCTCGGTGGGGGGGTACCACGAGCAGTACTTC	CASSSVGGYHEQYF
-	TRBV7-9	-	TRBJ1-2	TGTGCCAGCAGCTTAGCGCTGGGGAAGGACTATGGCTACACCTTC	CASSLALGKDYGYTF
-	TRBV9	-	TRBJ2-2	TGTGCCAGCAGTGGCTCGGGGACCGGGGAGCTGTTTTTT	CASSGSGTGELFF
-	TRBV11-2	few	TRBJ1-1	TGTGCCAGCAGCTTAGTAAGTGGGTTGGACACTGAAGCTTTCTTT	CASSLVSGLDTEAFF
TRBD2	TRBV9	once	TRBJ2-1	TGTGCCAGCAGCTCGCCAAGGACTAGCGGGAGTAATGAGCAGTTCTTC	CASSSPRTSGSNEQFF
TRBD1	TRBV10-1	once	TRBJ1-5	TGCGCCAGGGTGGGACAGGGGGTTCAGCCCCAGCATTTT	CARVGQGVQPQHF
TRBD1	TRBV7-8	-	TRBJ2-1	TGTGCCAGCAGCCCGGACAGGGGCGGCAATGAGCAGTTCTTC	CASSPDRGGNEQFF
-	TRBV27	-	TRBJ1-1	TGTGCCAGCAGTTTACAAACCGGGCCACTCTTGAAGGCTTTCTTT	CASSLQTGPLLKAFF
TRBD2	TRBV15	once	TRBJ2-1	TGTGCCACCAGCAGAGCTATCCTAGCGGGAGTGAGTGAGCAGTTCTTC	CATSRAILAGVSEQFF